What follows is one TCR beta chain and its context. Its antigen is not known. 5'RACE primed at constant segments yielded TCR alpha and TCR beta cDNA libraries bearing sample barcodes and UMIs. MiXCR, applied by TCRdb to the 5' RACE reads, yields one record per CDR3 protein. The top ten clones hold around 21% of a sample with approximately 300,000 distinct CDR3 sequences, roughly 19% of them seen once. The record originates from a study of T-cell memory formation after mild COVID-19. Across the whole study: Each donor largely had its own TCR clusters. Study-wide results and limits: There was no confirmation that second-wave clones peaking on day 37 were SARS-CoV-2 specific.

This CDR3 has 14 residues. Unmatched junction bases numbered 6, after V lost 5 bases and J lost 3 bases. V is TRBV12-3 or TRBV12-4 and J is TRBJ1-1, with 7 bases matching TRBD1. This TCR derives from a man aged 18-30 years who had mild COVID-19 (a few samples of this study predate the infection). Cell type and time point are not known. Sequences were obtained from PBMCs or a T cell subset sorted from them (not recorded which). The DNA for the CDR3 is TGTGCCAGCAGTAGACAGGGTGTAGACACTGAAGCTTTCTTT. Its translation is CASSRQGVDTEAFF.